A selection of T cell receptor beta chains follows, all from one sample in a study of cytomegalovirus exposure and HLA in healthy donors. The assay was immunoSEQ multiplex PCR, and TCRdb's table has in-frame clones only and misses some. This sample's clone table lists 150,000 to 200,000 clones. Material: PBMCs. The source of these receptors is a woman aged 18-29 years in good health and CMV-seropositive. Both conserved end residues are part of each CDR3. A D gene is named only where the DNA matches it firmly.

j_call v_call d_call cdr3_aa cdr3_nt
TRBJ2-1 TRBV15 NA CATSRGAGSDEQFF TGTGCCACCAGCAGAGGTGCGGGAAGCGATGAGCAGTTCTTC
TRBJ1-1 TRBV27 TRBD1 CASSLALGQGNTEAFF TGTGCCAGCAGTTTAGCTTTGGGACAGGGGAACACTGAAGCTTTCTTT
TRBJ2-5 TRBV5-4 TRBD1 CASRGTAQETQYF TGTGCCAGCAGGGGGACAGCCCAAGAGACCCAGTACTTC
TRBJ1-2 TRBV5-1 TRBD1 CASSSGQSYGYTF TGCGCCAGCAGCTCGGGACAGAGCTATGGCTACACCTTC
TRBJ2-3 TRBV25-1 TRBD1 CATEDRGQPDTQYF TGTGCCACCGAAGACAGGGGGCAGCCAGATACGCAGTATTTT
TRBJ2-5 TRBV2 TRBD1 CASSAPPGTGAETQYF TGTGCCAGCAGCGCTCCCCCTGGGACAGGGGCCGAGACCCAGTACTTC
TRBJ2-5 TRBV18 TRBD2 CASSPTSGQETQYF TGTGCCAGCTCCCCCACTAGCGGCCAAGAGACCCAGTACTTC
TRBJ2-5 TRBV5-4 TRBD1 CASSRDRDLETQYF TGTGCCAGCAGTCGAGACAGGGATTTAGAGACCCAGTACTTC
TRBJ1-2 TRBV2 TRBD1 CASSLVQGDYGYTF TGTGCCAGCAGTTTAGTACAGGGGGACTATGGCTACACCTTC
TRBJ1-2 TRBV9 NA CASSRNFEGVRVNYGYTF TGTGCCAGCAGCCGAAATTTTGAGGGGGTAAGGGTGAACTATGGCTACACCTTC
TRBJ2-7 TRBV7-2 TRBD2 CASSFTLAGGSSYEQYF TGTGCCAGCAGTTTTACACTAGCGGGGGGGTCCTCCTACGAGCAGTACTTC
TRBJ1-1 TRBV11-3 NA CASSQDWEAFF TGTGCCAGCAGCCAGGACTGGGAAGCTTTCTTT
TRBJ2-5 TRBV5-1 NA CASSQTSVETQYF TGCGCCAGCAGTCAGACATCCGTAGAGACCCAGTACTTC
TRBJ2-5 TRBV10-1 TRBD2 CASSDGGSRETQYF TGCGCCAGCAGTGACGGGGGGTCGCGGGAGACCCAGTACTTC
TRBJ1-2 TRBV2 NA CATKGAASFYGYTF TGTGCCACGAAAGGGGCAGCCTCTTTTTATGGCTACACCTTC
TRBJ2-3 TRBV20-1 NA CSAPKQDTQYF TGCAGTGCGCCAAAGCAAGATACGCAGTATTTT
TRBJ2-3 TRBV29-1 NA CSVTRLSTDTQYF TGCAGCGTGACGAGACTGAGCACAGATACGCAGTATTTT
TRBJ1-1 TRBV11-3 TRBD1 CATGDRVTEAFF TGTGCCACAGGGGACAGAGTCACTGAAGCTTTCTTT
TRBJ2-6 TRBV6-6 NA CASSPLGSGANVLTF TGTGCCAGCAGTCCTCTCGGCTCTGGGGCCAACGTCCTGACTTTC
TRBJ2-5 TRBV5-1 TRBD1 CASTYGAGTGAETQYF TGCGCCAGCACCTACGGAGCCGGGACAGGAGCGGAGACCCAGTACTTC
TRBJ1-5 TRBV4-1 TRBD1 CASSQGQGLGNQPQHF TGCGCCAGCAGCCAAGGACAGGGTTTGGGCAATCAGCCCCAGCATTTT
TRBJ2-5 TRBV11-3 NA CASSLDTGSQETQYF TGTGCCAGCAGCTTAGATACGGGTTCCCAAGAGACCCAGTACTTC
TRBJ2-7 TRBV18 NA CASSPRVSHLEPQGEQYF TGTGCCAGCTCACCACGGGTTAGCCACCTCGAACCTCAGGGAGAGCAGTACTTC
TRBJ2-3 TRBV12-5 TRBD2 CASGLTPKREARTDTQYF TGTGCTAGTGGTTTGACACCGAAGCGGGAGGCCCGCACAGATACGCAGTATTTT
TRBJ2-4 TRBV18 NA CASSEGSNIQYF TGTGCCAGCTCAGAGGGTAGTAACATTCAGTACTTC